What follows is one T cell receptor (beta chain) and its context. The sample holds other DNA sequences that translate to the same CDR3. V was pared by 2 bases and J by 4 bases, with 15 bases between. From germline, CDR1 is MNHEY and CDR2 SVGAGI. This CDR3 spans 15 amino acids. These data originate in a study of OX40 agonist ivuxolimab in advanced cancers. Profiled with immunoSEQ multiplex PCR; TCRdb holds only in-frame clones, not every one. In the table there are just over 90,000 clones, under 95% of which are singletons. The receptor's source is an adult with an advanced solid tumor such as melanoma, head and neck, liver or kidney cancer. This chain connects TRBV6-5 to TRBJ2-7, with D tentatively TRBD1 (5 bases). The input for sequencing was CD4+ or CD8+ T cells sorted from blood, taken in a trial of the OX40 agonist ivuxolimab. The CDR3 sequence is CASSYRQGSPYEQYF. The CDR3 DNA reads TGTGCCAGCAGTTACCGCCAGGGTTCCCCTTACGAGCAGTACTTC.